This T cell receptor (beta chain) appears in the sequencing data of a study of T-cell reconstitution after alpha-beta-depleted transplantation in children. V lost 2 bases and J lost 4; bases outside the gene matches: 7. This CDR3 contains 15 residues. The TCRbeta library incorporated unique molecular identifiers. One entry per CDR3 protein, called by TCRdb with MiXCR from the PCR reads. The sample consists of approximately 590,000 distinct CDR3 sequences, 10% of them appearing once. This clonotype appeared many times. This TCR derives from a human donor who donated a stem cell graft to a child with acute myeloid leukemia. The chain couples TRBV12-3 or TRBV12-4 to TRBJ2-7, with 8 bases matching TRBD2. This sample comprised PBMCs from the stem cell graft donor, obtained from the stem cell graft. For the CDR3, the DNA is TGTGCCAGCAGTTTATCCAGCGGGAGAATTTACGAGCAGTACTTC. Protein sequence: CASSLSSGRIYEQYF.